The present entry profiles one TCR beta chain with its context. Its matching antigen is unknown. This sample was taken from a study of long-term antiretroviral therapy in people with HIV. An immunoSEQ assay, version v3.0, was performed at survey level. Only in-frame clones appear in the TCRdb table, and some are missing; sequencing was by immunoSEQ multiplex PCR. Altogether tens of thousands of clones are present, around 87% being singletons, with the ten largest covering about 3.3%. General study points: The study collected blood between about 2003 and 2017, possibly under older ART regimens. Information pertaining to ART adherence, viral resistance or therapeutic modifications was not obtained.

This TCR was recovered from a woman aged 50 to 65 with HIV. Sequencing was performed on unsorted PBMCs, taken 2.6 years after starting antiretroviral therapy.

The chain's CDR3 is CASSSPLPRGNEKLFF. The DNA for the CDR3 is TGTGCCAGCAGCTCCCCTTTGCCCCGGGGGAATGAAAAACTGTTTTTT. V usage is TRBV11-3 and J usage is TRBJ1-4, with D possibly TRBD1 on 5 matching bases. Germline CDR1 SGHNT, CDR2 YENEEA. This CDR3 is built from 16 residues. The V end lost 4 bases, the J end lost 5 bases, and 17 bases lay between the germline ends.